These 30 T cell receptor beta chains were all obtained from the same sample, sequenced in a study of T cell changes during pregnancy in multiple sclerosis. Some clones are missing from TCRdb's copy, which holds only in-frame ones; the method was immunoSEQ multiplex PCR. The sample includes about 130,000 clones, 90% to 96% seen only once; the top ten take less than 0.55%. The sequencing here drew on peripheral blood, taken after pregnancy. The receptors were sampled from a female donor with multiple sclerosis, enrolled in a pregnancy study.

As for this clone: Other DNA sequences within the sample encode an identical CDR3. The genes are TRBV18 and TRBJ2-1, with 9 bases aligning to TRBD1. Losses at the gene ends were 6 bases for V and 7 bases for J; bases not matched to a gene: 7. The CDR3 is 14 residues long. Germline-derived CDR1 and CDR2 are KGHSH and LQKENI. This CDR3 reads CASSPDRGGNEQFF. DNA for the CDR3: TGTGCCAGCTCGCCGGACAGGGGAGGAAATGAGCAGTTCTTC.

The gene calls are TRBV11-2 and TRBJ2-5, with 7 bases identical to TRBD2. This CDR3 has 15 amino acids. V shed 3 bases and J 2 bases; nucleotides not matched to a gene: 6. Looked up from germline, CDR1 is SGHAT and CDR2 is FQNNGV. The chain's CDR3 is CASSFGLADQETQYF. DNA for the CDR3: TGTGCCAGCAGCTTCGGGCTAGCGGATCAAGAGACCCAGTACTTC.

The V call is TRBV28, the J call TRBJ1-5, with 11 bases lining up with TRBD1. This CDR3 is built from 17 residues. Germline V gene sequence: CDR1 MDHEN, CDR2 SYDVKM. Trimming took 4 bases from V and 0 from J; bases not matched to a gene: 5. The CDR3 loop reads CASSSGTGGVSNQPQHF. CDR3 bases: TGTGCCAGCAGTTCCGGGACAGGGGGTGTTAGCAATCAGCCCCAGCATTTT.

This rearrangement joins TRBV7-2 to TRBJ2-3; TRBD2 matches at 16 bases. The CDR3 covers 16 residues. The ends lost 5 bases at V and 4 bases at J; junction bases unmatched: 3. Germline CDR1 and CDR2: SGHTA and FQGNSA. The CDR3 reads CASSLGLAGGPDTQYF. CDR3 DNA: TGTGCCAGCAGCCTGGGACTAGCGGGAGGGCCAGATACGCAGTATTTT.

This clone was counted a few times. As DNA, the CDR3 is TGTGCCAGCAGCTATTCGGGACTCATGAACACTGAAGCTTTCTTT. It yields the protein CASSYSGLMNTEAFF. The chain recombines TRBV7-9 with TRBJ1-1, with a possible D match to TRBD1 (5 bases). Germline V gene sequence: CDR1 SEHNR, CDR2 FQNEAQ (reference sequence). There are 15 residues in the CDR3. The V end lost 4 bases, the J end lost 0 bases, and 12 bases lay between the germline ends. The full variable domain, completed using reference TRBV7-9 and TRBJ1-1, is DTGVSQNPRHKITKRGQNVTFRCDPISEHNRLYWYRQTLGQGPEFLTYFQNEAQLEKSRLLSDRFSAERPKGSFSTLEIQRTEQGDSAMYLCASSYSGLMNTEAFFGQGTRLTVV.

The rearrangement joins TRBV21-1 to TRBJ2-3; the table's D gene call, TRBD1, was not cross checked with the DNA. TRBV21-1 is given as a pseudogene. The CDR3 contains 15 residues. CDR3 bases: TGTGCCAGCAGCAAGGGCAGACCTAGCACAGATACGCAGTATTTT. Amino acids: CASSKGRPSTDTQYF.

This sequence joins TRBV28 and TRBJ1-1; weak D call: TRBD1 (6 bases). Trimming stripped 2 bases from V and 8 bases from J, with 18 bases between. This CDR3 comprises 15 residues. Germline V gene sequence: CDR1 MDHEN, CDR2 SYDVKM. CDR3 nucleotides: TGTGCCAGCAGTTTAAAAAGTCGGGGGGGCGCCGAAGCTTTCTTT. It translates to CASSLKSRGGAEAFF.

This rearrangement joins TRBV5-5 to TRBJ2-3, with TRBD2 as a possible D gene (6 bases). The CDR3 has 14 residues. Germline V gene lookup returns CDR1 SGHKS and CDR2 YYEKEE (reference sequence). Trimming took 1 base from V and 1 from J, leaving 7 bases between them. The CDR3 region is CASSLSGGTDTQYF. The CDR3 nucleotides read TGTGCCAGCAGCTTGTCGGGGGGCACAGATACGCAGTATTTT.

This chain links TRBV4-2 with TRBJ1-3; 7 positions match TRBD1. Germline V lookup: CDR1 LGHNA, CDR2 YNFKEQ. Trimming removed 3 bases from V and 0 bases from J; junction bases left unmatched: 5. The CDR3 runs 16 residues. The CDR3 sequence: CASSQTGTDSGNTIYF. The DNA for the CDR3 is TGTGCCAGCAGCCAGACAGGGACCGACTCTGGAAACACCATATATTTT.

V usage is TRBV2 and J usage is TRBJ1-2; D uncertain. Germline V gene sequence: CDR1 SNHLY, CDR2 FYNNEI. The germline V and J ends were trimmed by 5 bases and 4 bases, with 17 bases remaining between them. The CDR3 is made up of 15 amino acids. The CDR3 protein is CASSFGGPGVYGYTF. The DNA of the CDR3 is TGTGCCAGCAGTTTTGGAGGGCCTGGGGTCTATGGCTACACCTTC.

The chain employs TRBV28 and TRBJ2-3; the match to TRBD2 covers 8 bases. Unmatched junction bases numbered 8, after V lost 4 bases and J lost 2 bases. Germline CDR1 MDHEN, CDR2 SYDVKM. The CDR3 length is 16 residues. The CDR3 DNA reads as TGTGCCAGCAGTTCCCTAATAGCGGGACCCACAGATACGCAGTATTTT. This codes for CASSSLIAGPTDTQYF.

This chain uses TRBV6-1 with TRBJ2-3; D call uncertain. Germline-derived CDR1 and CDR2 are MNHNS and SASEGT. With 7 bases removed from V and 0 bases from J, the gap between germline ends came to 14 bases. The length of the CDR3 is 15 residues. The DNA of the CDR3 is TGTGCCAGCAACCCAGGTTCCTCTAGCACAGATACGCAGTATTTT. Translation: CASNPGSSSTDTQYF.

CDR3 sequence (DNA): TGTGCCAGCAGCCCAGCACAGGGGGCTCGCACTGAAGCTTTCTTT. Translated, it gives CASSPAQGARTEAFF. The rearrangement joins TRBV7-9 to TRBJ1-1, with 9 bases identical to TRBD1. V lost 5 bases, J lost 4 bases, and 8 bases stayed unmatched. Germline V gene lookup returns CDR1 SEHNR and CDR2 FQNEAQ (reference sequence). The CDR3 runs to 15 residues.

The rearrangement joins TRBV7-2 to TRBJ2-7; a possible D gene is TRBD2 (5 bases). The V end lost 4 bases, the J end lost 5 bases, and 12 bases lay between the germline ends. Germline lookup yields CDR1 SGHTA and CDR2 FQGNSA. CDR3 length: 13 amino acids. This CDR3 reads CASSYRRTDEQYF. Written as DNA, the CDR3 is TGTGCCAGCAGCTATCGGAGGACGGACGAGCAGTACTTC.

The J gene is TRBJ2-7, the V gene TRBV6-5; a weak D match, TRBD2 (6 bases). The CDR3 has 14 residues. The germline CDR1 and CDR2 sequences are MNHEY and SVGAGI. V lost 3 bases and J 3 bases, leaving 12 bases between the germline ends. Here the CDR3 reads CASSYDRGNYEQYF. DNA for the CDR3: TGTGCCAGCAGTTATGATCGGGGGAACTACGAGCAGTACTTC.

The genes are TRBV5-6 and TRBJ2-3; 9 positions agree with TRBD2. CDR1 and CDR2 (germline): SGHDT, YYEEEE. Trimming at V came to 0 bases and at J to 0 bases, leaving 8 bases not matched to a gene. The CDR3 is 18 amino acids. CDR3 coding DNA: TGTGCCAGCAGCTTGGTAGCGGGAGTGGGGGGAAGCACAGATACGCAGTATTTT. This sequence encodes CASSLVAGVGGSTDTQYF.

CDR3 sequence reads: CAISESTGASGNTIYF. In nucleotides, the CDR3 is TGTGCCATCAGTGAGTCGACAGGGGCCTCTGGAAACACCATATATTTT. The chain employs TRBV10-3 and TRBJ1-3; 8 bases are shared with TRBD1. The CDR3 contains 16 residues. Germline assignment: CDR1 ENHRY and CDR2 SYGVKD. Trimming cost V 0 bases and J 0 bases; bases outside gene matches: 1.

V gene TRBV29-1 combines with J gene TRBJ2-7; D gene ambiguous. Germline CDR1 is SQVTM and CDR2 is ANQGSEA. There are 13 residues in the CDR3. V was clipped by 4 bases and J by 0 bases, with 10 bases between them. The CDR3 loop reads CSVVPTSSYEQYF. CDR3 DNA sequence: TGCAGCGTTGTCCCAACGAGCTCCTACGAGCAGTACTTC.

In regard to this clone: The same CDR3 can be traced to other DNA sequences in this sample. This CDR3 reads CSVRQGAFEAFF. The CDR3 DNA follows: TGCAGCGTTCGGCAGGGGGCTTTTGAGGCTTTCTTT. The chain uses TRBV29-1 and TRBJ1-1; 8 bases fit TRBD1. V shed 5 bases and J 11 bases; nucleotides not matched to a gene: 10. The germline V gene encodes CDR1 SQVTM and CDR2 ANQGSEA. The CDR3 is 12 residues long. The entire variable domain, with the rest obtained from reference TRBV29-1 and TRBJ1-1, is as follows: SAVISQKPSRDICQRGTSLTIQCQVDSQVTMMFWYRQQPGQSLTLIATANQGSEATYESGFVIDKFPISRPNLTFSTLTVSNMSPEDSSIYLCSVRQGAFEAFFGQGTRLTVV.

This clone has a handful of counts. The rearrangement links TRBV6-5 to TRBJ1-1; possible D gene TRBD1, 5 bases. This CDR3 is built from 13 residues. Germline V lookup: CDR1 MNHEY, CDR2 SVGAGI. The V end was cut by 9 bases, the J end by 7 bases, with 18 bases between. CDR3 residues: CASFSGMWGEAFF. CDR3 DNA: TGTGCCAGTTTCTCAGGGATGTGGGGTGAAGCTTTCTTT.

The chain's CDR3 is CASKEGLAGGKETQYF. CDR3 coding DNA: TGTGCCAGCAAAGAGGGACTAGCGGGAGGGAAAGAGACCCAGTACTTC. This chain connects TRBV27 to TRBJ2-5, with 16 positions matching TRBD2. The V gene's germline CDR1 is MNHEY and CDR2 SMNVEV (reference sequence). J lost 3 bases, V lost 7 bases, and 5 bases had no gene match. This CDR3 comprises 16 residues.

This rearrangement joins TRBV7-9 to TRBJ1-4, with a weak D call TRBD1 (6 bases). Looked up from germline, CDR1 is SEHNR and CDR2 is FQNEAQ (reference sequence). The V end was cut by 5 bases, the J end by 5 bases, with 9 bases between. CDR3 length: 13 amino acids. DNA of the CDR3: TGTGCCAGCAGCACCGACAGGAATGAAAAACTGTTTTTT. Residues: CASSTDRNEKLFF.

This chain connects TRBV7-6 to TRBJ2-1; 10 bases are a match to TRBD2. The CDR3 has 18 residues. From germline, CDR1 is SGHVS and CDR2 FNYEAQ. J was trimmed by 0 bases and V by 4 bases; bases with no gene match: 9. CDR3 coding DNA: TGTGCCAGCAGCTCGACTAGCGGGTTTTCTTTCTCCTACAATGAGCAGTTCTTC. Its translation is CASSSTSGFSFSYNEQFF.

This chain joins TRBV27 and TRBJ2-7, with TRBD2 matching over 14 bases. Germline V gene lookup returns CDR1 MNHEY and CDR2 SMNVEV (reference sequence). The V and J ends lost 8 bases and 1 base, in that order; junction bases with no gene match: 7. CDR3 length: 16 residues. The CDR3 bases are TGTGCCAGCCGAGGACTAGCGGGAGGTACGTCCTACGAGCAGTACTTC. It is translated as CASRGLAGGTSYEQYF.

The rearrangement uses TRBV6-5 and TRBJ1-4, with D possibly TRBD1 on 5 matching bases. The length of the CDR3 is 15 residues. The germline V gene encodes CDR1 MNHEY and CDR2 SVGAGI. V dropped 6 bases and J dropped 8 bases, with 19 bases sitting between them. The DNA of the CDR3 is TGTGCCAGCAGCCGAGCGGGGGGGGAGGGGGAAAAACTGTTTTTT. It translates to CASSRAGGEGEKLFF.

This chain links TRBV9 with TRBJ2-5; 8 bases line up with TRBD2. The CDR3 totals 14 residues. Germline CDR1 SGDLS, CDR2 YYNGEE. V dropped 3 bases and J dropped 5; count of bases not matched to a gene: 6. Here the CDR3 reads CASSATQRGETQYF. Here the CDR3 DNA reads TGTGCCAGCAGCGCTACACAGCGGGGGGAGACCCAGTACTTC.

This clone was seen just once. The V and J genes are TRBV6-5 and TRBJ2-3, with 9 bases aligning to TRBD2. The CDR3 loop spans 16 amino acids. The junction had 7 bases not matched to a gene; V was cut back by 4 bases and J by 2 bases. CDR1 is MNHEY, CDR2 SVGAGI, per germline. The CDR3 is CASSFNSGSYTDTQYF. DNA of the CDR3: TGTGCCAGCAGTTTCAATAGCGGGAGCTACACAGATACGCAGTATTTT.

The V call is TRBV7-2, the J call TRBJ1-2; no clear D gene. The ends were cut back, 2 bases at V and 4 bases at J, with 5 bases in the middle. This CDR3 has 12 amino acids. Germline-derived CDR1 and CDR2 are SGHTA and FQGNSA. CDR3 region: CASSLSTYGYTF. Here the CDR3 DNA reads TGTGCCAGCAGCTTATCTACCTATGGCTACACCTTC.

The genes are TRBV28 and TRBJ2-1; perhaps TRBD2 as D (5 bases). This CDR3 has 15 residues. V gave up 7 bases and J gave up 7 bases, with 20 bases separating them. CDR1 and CDR2 (germline): MDHEN, SYDVKM. The DNA of the CDR3 is TGTGCCAGCAAACTTAGTGGAGGACCGGCGAATGAGCAGTTCTTC. Translation gives CASKLSGGPANEQFF.

V and J are TRBV5-1 and TRBJ1-5; 7 bases line up with TRBD1. Losses at the gene ends were 4 bases for V and 7 bases for J; bases not matched to a gene: 17. Germline lookup yields CDR1 SGHRS and CDR2 YFSETQ. The CDR3 runs 17 residues. CDR3 region: CASSTAARDSLGQPQHF. CDR3 coding DNA: TGCGCCAGCAGCACGGCAGCACGGGACAGTTTAGGACAGCCCCAGCATTTT.